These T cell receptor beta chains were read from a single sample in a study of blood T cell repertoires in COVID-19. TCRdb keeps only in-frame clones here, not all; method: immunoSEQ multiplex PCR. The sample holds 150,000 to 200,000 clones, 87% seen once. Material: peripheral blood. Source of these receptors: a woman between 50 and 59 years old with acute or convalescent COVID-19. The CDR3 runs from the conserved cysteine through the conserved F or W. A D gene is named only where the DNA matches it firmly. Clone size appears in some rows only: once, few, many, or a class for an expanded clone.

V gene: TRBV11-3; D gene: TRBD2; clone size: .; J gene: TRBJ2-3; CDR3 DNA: TGTGCCAGCAGCTTCACCAGCGGGGGCACAGATACGCAGTATTTT; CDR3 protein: CASSFTSGGTDTQYF
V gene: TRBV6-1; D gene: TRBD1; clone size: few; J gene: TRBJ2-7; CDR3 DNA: TGTGCCAGCAGTGAGAACAGGGGCTACGAGCAGTACTTC; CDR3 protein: CASSENRGYEQYF
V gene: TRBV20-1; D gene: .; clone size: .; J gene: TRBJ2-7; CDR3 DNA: TGCAGTGCTAGTCAAATAGCAGACTACGAGCAGTACTTC; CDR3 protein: CSASQIADYEQYF
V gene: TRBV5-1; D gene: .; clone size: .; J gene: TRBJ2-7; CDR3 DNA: TGCGCCAGCAGCTTGGACATGTCCTACGAGCAGTACTTC; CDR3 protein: CASSLDMSYEQYF
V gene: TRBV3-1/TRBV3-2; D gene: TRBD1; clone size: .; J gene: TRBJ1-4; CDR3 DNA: TGTGCCAGCAGCGAAGACAGGGGGAATGAAAAACTGTTTTTT; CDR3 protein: CASSEDRGNEKLFF
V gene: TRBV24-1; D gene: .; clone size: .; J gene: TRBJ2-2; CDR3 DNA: TGTGCCACCAGTGATGTGACAGTTTCCCACGGGGAGCTGTTTTTT; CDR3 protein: CATSDVTVSHGELFF
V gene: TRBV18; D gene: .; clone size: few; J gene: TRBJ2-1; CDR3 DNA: TGTGCCAGCTCACCCGAGGTAGCTTTTGACAATGAGCAGTTCTTC; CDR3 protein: CASSPEVAFDNEQFF
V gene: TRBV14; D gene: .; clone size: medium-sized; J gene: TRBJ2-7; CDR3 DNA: TGTGCCAGCAGTCTTGCTGGCACATACTCCTACGAGCAGTACTTC; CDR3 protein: CASSLAGTYSYEQYF
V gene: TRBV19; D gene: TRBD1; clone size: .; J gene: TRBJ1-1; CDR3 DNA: TGTGCCAGTAGCCCGCTCGGGGACAGGGAGAACACTGAAGCTTTCTTT; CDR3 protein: CASSPLGDRENTEAFF
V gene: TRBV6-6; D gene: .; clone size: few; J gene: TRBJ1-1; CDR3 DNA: TGTGCCAGCAGTTCCCAGACAGCTATGAACACTGAAGCTTTCTTT; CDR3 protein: CASSSQTAMNTEAFF
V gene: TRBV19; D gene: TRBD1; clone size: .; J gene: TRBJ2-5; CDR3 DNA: TGTGCCAGTAGCCCAGACAGGGAAGAGACCCAGTACTTC; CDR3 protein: CASSPDREETQYF
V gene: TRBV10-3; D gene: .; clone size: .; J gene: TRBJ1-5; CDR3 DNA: TGTGCCATCAGTGAAGTAACAGGTAATCAGCCCCAGCATTTT; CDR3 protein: CAISEVTGNQPQHF
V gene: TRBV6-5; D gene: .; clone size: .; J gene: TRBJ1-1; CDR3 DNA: TGTGCCAGCAGTTTGAGGGTTGGTGCCACTGAAGCTTTCTTT; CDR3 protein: CASSLRVGATEAFF
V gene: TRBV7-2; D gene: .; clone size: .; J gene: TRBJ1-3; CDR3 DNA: TGTGCCAGCAGCTTAGAAGCAGGGGACGGAAACACCATATATTTT; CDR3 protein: CASSLEAGDGNTIYF
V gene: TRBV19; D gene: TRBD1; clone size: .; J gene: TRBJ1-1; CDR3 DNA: TGTGCCAGTAGTAAGGCGACAGGGGGCTTGAACACTGAAGCTTTCTTT; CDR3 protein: CASSKATGGLNTEAFF
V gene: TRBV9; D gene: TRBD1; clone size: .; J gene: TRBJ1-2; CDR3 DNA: TGTGCCAGCAGCGCCAGGGGACAGGGGAACTATGGCTACACCTTC; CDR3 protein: CASSARGQGNYGYTF
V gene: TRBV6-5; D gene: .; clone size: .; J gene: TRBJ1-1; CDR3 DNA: TGTGCCAGCAGTAAGACAGTGAACACTGAAGCTTTCTTT; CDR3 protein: CASSKTVNTEAFF
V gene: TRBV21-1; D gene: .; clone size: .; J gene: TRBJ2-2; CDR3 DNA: TGTGCCAGCAGCAAAAGGGTCTGCGGACTTACCGGGGAGCTGTTTTTT; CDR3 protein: CASSKRVCGLTGELFF
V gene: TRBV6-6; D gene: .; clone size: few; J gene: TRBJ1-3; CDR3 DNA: TGTGCCAGCAGTTACTCCTCCGGAAACACCATATATTTT; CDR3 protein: CASSYSSGNTIYF
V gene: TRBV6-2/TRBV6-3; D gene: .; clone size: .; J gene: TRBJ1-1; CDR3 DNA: TGTGCCAGCAGTTCAAGAGTTGAAGCTTTCTTT; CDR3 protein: CASSSRVEAFF
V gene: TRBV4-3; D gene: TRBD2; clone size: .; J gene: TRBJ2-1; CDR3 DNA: TGCGCCAGCAGCGTCAGCGGGAGCAACTACAATGAGCAGTTCTTC; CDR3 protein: CASSVSGSNYNEQFF
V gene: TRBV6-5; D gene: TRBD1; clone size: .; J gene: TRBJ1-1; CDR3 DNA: TGTGCCAGCAGTTCGATAACAGGGGGGAGGACTGAAGCTTTCTTT; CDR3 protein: CASSSITGGRTEAFF
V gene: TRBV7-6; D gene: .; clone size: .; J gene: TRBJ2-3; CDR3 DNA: TGTGCCAGCAGCTTAATTCCAACTAGCACAGATACGCAGTATTTT; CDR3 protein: CASSLIPTSTDTQYF
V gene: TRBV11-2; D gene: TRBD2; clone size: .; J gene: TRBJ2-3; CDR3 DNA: TGTGCCAGCAGCTTAGGAAGGGCGACTAGCGGGGCGCAGTATTTT; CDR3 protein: CASSLGRATSGAQYF
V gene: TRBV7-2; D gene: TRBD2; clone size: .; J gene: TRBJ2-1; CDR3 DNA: TGTGCCAGCAGCTTAGTTGGCAGCGGGAGAAGGAAGGGGCAGGAGCAGTTCTTC; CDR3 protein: CASSLVGSGRRKGQEQFF
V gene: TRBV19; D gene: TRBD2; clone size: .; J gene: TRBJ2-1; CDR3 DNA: TGTGCCAGTAGTATAGTTTTAGGAGGGCTAGCGGGATACAATGAGCAGTTCTTC; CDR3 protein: CASSIVLGGLAGYNEQFF
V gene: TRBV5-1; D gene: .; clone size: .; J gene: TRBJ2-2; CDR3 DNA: TGCGCCAGCAGCCAGGTTACATTTACCGGGGAGCTGTTTTTT; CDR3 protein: CASSQVTFTGELFF
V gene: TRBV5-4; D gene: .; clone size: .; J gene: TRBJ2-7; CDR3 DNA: TGTGCCAGCAGCTTGGACAGGGCGGAAAACGAGCAGTACTTC; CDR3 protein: CASSLDRAENEQYF
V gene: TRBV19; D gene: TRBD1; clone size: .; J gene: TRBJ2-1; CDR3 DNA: TGTGCCAGTAGTTTCGGACAGGGAAGTGAGCAGTTCTTC; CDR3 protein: CASSFGQGSEQFF
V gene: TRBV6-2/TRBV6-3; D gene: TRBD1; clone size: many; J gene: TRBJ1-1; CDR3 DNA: TGTGCCAGCAGCCGGGACAGACCCCTTTATAACACTGAAGCTTTCTTT; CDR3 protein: CASSRDRPLYNTEAFF
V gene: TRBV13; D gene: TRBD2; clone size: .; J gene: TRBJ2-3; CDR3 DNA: TGTGCCAGCAGCTTAGCGAGTACTAGCGGGGGGTCCCTCTCAACAGATACGCAGTATTTT; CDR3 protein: CASSLASTSGGSLSTDTQYF
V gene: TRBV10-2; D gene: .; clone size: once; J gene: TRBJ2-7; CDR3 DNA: TGCGCCAGCAGTAGATCGGGTTACGAGCAGTACTTC; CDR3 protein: CASSRSGYEQYF
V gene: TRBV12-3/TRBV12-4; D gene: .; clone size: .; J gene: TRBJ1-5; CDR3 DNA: TGTGCCAGCAGTGGGGGGGCAGGACAGCCCCAGCATTTT; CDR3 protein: CASSGGAGQPQHF
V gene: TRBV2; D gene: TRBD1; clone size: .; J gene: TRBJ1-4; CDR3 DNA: TGTGCCAGCAGTGATCCGGGACAGTCTAATGAAAAACTGTTTTTT; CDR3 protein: CASSDPGQSNEKLFF
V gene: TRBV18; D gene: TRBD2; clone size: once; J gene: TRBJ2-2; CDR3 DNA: TGTGCCAGCTCAATCGGCGGGAGCCCCGGGGAGCTGTTTTTT; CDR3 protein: CASSIGGSPGELFF
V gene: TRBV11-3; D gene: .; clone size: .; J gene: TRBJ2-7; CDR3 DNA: TGTGCCAGCAGCCCGTCCTACGAGCAGTACTTC; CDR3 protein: CASSPSYEQYF
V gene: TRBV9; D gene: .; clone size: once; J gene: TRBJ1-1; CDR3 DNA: TGTGCCAGCAGCCCCCGGGGAGGCGGAACTGAAGCTTTCTTT; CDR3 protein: CASSPRGGGTEAFF
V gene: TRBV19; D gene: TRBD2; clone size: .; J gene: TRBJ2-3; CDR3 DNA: TGTGCCAGTAGCGGGACTAGGGAAGATACGCAGTATTTT; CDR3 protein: CASSGTREDTQYF
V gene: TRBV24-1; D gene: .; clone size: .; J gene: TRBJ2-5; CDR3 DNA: TGTGCCAGAGGGGGGGACCAAGAGACCCAGTACTTC; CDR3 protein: CARGGDQETQYF
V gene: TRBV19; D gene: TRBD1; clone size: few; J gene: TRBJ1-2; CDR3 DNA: TGTGCCAGTAGTATCCGTCTGCCGGGACAGCTTACTTATGGCTACACCTTC; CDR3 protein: CASSIRLPGQLTYGYTF
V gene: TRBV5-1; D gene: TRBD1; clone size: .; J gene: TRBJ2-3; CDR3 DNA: TGCGCCAGCAGCTCCGGACAGGGCGCTCGAGATACGCAGTATTTT; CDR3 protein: CASSSGQGARDTQYF